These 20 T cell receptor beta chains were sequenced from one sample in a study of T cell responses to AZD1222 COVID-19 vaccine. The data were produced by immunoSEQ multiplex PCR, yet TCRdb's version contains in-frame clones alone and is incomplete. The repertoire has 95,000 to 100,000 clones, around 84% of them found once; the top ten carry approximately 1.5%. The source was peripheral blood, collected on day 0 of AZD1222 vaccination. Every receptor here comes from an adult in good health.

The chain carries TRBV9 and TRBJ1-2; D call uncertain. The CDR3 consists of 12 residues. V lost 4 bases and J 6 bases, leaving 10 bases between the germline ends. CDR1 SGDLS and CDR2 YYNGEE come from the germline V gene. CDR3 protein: CASSKDGHGYTF. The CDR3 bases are TGTGCCAGCAGCAAGGACGGTCATGGCTACACCTTC.

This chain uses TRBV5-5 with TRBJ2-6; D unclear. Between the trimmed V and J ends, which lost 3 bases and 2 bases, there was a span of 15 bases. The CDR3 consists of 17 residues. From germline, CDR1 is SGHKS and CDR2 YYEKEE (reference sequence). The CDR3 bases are TGTGCCAGCAGCTCCCGTTGGGCCTCCCCTGGGGCCAACGTCCTGACTTTC. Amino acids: CASSSRWASPGANVLTF.

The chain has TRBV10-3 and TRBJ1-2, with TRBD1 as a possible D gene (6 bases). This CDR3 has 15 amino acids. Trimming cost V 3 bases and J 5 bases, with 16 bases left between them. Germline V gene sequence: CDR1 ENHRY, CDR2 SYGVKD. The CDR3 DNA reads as TGTGCCATCAGTGATAATGCAGGGGAGGGATATGGCTACACCTTC. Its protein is CAISDNAGEGYGYTF.

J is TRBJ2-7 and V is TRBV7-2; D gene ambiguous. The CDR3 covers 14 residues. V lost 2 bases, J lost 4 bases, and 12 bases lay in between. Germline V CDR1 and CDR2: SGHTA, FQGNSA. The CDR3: CASSLINKVYEQYF. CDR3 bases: TGTGCCAGCAGCTTAATCAACAAAGTATACGAGCAGTACTTC.

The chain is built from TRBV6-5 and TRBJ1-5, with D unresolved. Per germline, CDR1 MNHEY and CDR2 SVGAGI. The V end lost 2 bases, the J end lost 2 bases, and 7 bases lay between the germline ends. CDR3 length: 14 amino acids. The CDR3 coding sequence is TGTGCCAGCAGTTACCGGGCAGGCAATCAGCCCCAGCATTTT. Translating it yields CASSYRAGNQPQHF.

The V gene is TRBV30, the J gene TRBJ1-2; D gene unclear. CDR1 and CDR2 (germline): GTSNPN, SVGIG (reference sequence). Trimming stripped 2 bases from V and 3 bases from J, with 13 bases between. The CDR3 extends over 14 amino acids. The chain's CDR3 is CAWSPLPGYYGYTF. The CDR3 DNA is TGTGCCTGGAGTCCCCTCCCGGGATACTATGGCTACACCTTC.

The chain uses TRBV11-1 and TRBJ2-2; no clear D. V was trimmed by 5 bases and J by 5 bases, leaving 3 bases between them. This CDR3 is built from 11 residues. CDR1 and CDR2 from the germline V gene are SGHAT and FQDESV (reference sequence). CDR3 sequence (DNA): TGTGCCAGCAGCCATACCGGGGAGCTGTTTTTT. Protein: CASSHTGELFF.

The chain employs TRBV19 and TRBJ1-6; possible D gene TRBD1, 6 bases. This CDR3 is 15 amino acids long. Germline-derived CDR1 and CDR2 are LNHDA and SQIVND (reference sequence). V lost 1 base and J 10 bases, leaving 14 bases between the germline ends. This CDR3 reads CASSIAGRGESPLHF. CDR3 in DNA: TGTGCCAGTAGTATAGCTGGCAGGGGCGAATCACCCCTCCACTTT.

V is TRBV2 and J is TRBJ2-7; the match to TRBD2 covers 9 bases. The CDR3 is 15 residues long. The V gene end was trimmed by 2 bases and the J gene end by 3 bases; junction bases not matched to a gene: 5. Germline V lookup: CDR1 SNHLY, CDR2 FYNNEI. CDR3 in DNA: TGTGCCAGCAGTGAAAGGTCTAGCGGGAACTACGAGCAGTACTTC. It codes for CASSERSSGNYEQYF.

The CDR3 reads CASSSEFFSAQHF. The DNA of the CDR3 is TGTGCCAGCAGCTCCGAGTTTTTCTCTGCCCAGCATTTT. V usage is TRBV5-8 and J usage is TRBJ1-5; no reliable D call. Between the trimmed V and J ends, which lost 3 bases and 11 bases, there was a span of 15 bases. The germline gives CDR1 SGHTS, CDR2 YDEGEE. The CDR3 is 13 amino acids.

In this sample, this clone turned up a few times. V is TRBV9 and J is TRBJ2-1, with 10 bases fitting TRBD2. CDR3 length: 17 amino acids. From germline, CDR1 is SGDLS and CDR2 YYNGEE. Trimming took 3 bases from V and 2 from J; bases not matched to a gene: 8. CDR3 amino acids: CASSAQPSGRTYNEQFF. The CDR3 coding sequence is TGTGCCAGCAGCGCGCAACCTAGCGGGAGAACCTACAATGAGCAGTTCTTC.

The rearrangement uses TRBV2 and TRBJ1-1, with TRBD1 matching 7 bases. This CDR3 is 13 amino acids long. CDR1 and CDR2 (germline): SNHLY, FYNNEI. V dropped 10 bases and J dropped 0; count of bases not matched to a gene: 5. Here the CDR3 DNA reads TGTGCCATTCAGGGACAGTTGAACACTGAAGCTTTCTTT. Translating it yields CAIQGQLNTEAFF.

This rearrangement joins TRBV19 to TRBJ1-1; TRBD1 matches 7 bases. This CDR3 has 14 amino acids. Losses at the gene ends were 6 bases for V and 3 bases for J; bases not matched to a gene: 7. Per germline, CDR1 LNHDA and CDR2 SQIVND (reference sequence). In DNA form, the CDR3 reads TGTGCCAGTAGGTCTGCAGGGGGGCACACTGAAGCTTTCTTT. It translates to CASRSAGGHTEAFF. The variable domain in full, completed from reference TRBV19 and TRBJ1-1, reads DGGITQSPKYLFRKEGQNVTLSCEQNLNHDAMYWYRQDPGQGLRLIYYSQIVNDFQKGDIAEGYSVSREKKESFPLTVTSAQKNPTAFYLCASRSAGGHTEAFFGQGTRLTVV.

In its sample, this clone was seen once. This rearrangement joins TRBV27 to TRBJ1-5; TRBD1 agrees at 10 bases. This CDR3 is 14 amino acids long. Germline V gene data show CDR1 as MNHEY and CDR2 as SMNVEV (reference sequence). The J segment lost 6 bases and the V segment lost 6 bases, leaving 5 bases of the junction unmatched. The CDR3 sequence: CASSPGTGVQPQHF. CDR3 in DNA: TGTGCCAGCAGCCCCGGGACAGGGGTTCAGCCCCAGCATTTT.

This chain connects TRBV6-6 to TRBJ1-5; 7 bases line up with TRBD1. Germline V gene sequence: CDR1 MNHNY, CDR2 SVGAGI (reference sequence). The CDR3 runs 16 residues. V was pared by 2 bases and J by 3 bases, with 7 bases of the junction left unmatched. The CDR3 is CASSYGGRGDNQPQHF. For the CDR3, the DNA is TGTGCCAGCAGTTACGGGGGCAGGGGGGACAATCAGCCCCAGCATTTT.

The CDR3 DNA reads as TGTGCCAGCTCACCACCCACGAACACCGGGGAGCTGTTTTTT. Its translation: CASSPPTNTGELFF. This chain connects TRBV18 to TRBJ2-2; D ambiguous. CDR1 and CDR2 (germline): KGHSH, LQKENI. CDR3 length: 14 amino acids. Trimming left V 0 bases short and J 0 bases short, with 2 bases between.

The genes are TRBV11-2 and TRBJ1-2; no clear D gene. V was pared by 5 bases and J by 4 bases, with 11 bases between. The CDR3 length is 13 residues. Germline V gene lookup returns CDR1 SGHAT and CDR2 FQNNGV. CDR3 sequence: CASSPLGGYGYTF. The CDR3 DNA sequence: TGTGCCAGCAGCCCCCTAGGTGGCTATGGCTACACCTTC. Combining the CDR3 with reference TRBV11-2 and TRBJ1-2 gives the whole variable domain EAGVAQSPRYKIIEKRQSVAFWCNPISGHATLYWYQQILGQGPKLLIQFQNNGVVDDSQLPKDRFSAERLKGVDSTLKIQPAKLEDSAVYLCASSPLGGYGYTFGSGTRLTVV.

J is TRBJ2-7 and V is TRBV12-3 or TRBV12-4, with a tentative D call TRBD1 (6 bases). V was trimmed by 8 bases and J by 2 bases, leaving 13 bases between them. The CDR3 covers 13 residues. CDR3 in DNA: TGTGCCAGCGGACCCGGGACACCCTACGAGCAGTACTTC. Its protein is CASGPGTPYEQYF.

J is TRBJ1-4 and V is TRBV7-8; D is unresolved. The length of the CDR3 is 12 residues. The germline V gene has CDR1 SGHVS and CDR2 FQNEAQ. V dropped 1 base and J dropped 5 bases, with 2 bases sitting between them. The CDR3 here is CASSLGNEKLFF. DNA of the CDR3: TGTGCCAGCAGCTTAGGGAATGAAAAACTGTTTTTT. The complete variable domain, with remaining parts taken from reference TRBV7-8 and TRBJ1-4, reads GAGVSQSPRYKVAKRGQDVALRCDPISGHVSLFWYQQALGQGPEFLTYFQNEAQLDKSGLPSDRFFAERPEGSVSTLKIQRTQQEDSAVYLCASSLGNEKLFFGSGTQLSVL.

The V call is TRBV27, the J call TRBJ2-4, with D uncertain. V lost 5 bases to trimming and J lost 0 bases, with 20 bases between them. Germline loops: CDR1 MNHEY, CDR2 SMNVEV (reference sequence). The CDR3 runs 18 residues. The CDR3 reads CASSPSPPGPLAKNIQYF. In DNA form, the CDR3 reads TGTGCCAGCAGTCCCTCCCCGCCAGGACCACTAGCCAAAAACATTCAGTACTTC.